Listed here are 11 T cell receptor beta chains from one sample, sequenced in a study of blood T cells in healthy people across ages. A second roughly 6 to 11 cycle PCR used barcoded and J-beta primers. TCRdb processed the 5' RACE reads anew with MiXCR; each CDR3 protein has one entry. The table shows under 2,000,000 distinct CDR3 sequences, with less than 50% occurring only once. Sequencing was performed on blood. The origin of the receptors is a middle-aged woman in good health.

The chain combines TRBV20-1 with TRBJ2-4; TRBD1 agrees at 11 bases. The CDR3 runs 16 residues. The J segment lost 7 bases and the V segment lost 6 bases, leaving 14 bases of the junction unmatched. The germline V gene encodes CDR1 DFQATT and CDR2 SNEGSKA (reference sequence). CDR3: CSAPLRTGGLQNIQYF. The CDR3, as DNA: TGCAGTGCGCCCCTCAGGACAGGGGGCTTACAGAACATTCAGTACTTC.

This chain joins TRBV7-9 and TRBJ2-4; D possibly uses TRBD1 or TRBD2 (7 bases each). The DNA end lines up better with TRBJ2-7; the J call may be wrong. Germline CDR1 and CDR2: SEHNR and FQNEAQ (reference sequence). The CDR3 extends over 17 amino acids. The CDR3 region has the DNA TGTGCCAGCAGCTCTCCGGTGGGAGGGTTGGGACAGTACGAGCAGTACTTC. It specifies CASSSPVGGLGQYEQYF.

V and J are TRBV28 and TRBJ2-7; D perhaps matches TRBD2 (5 bases). This CDR3 comprises 15 residues. With 1 base removed from V and 5 bases from J, the gap between germline ends came to 15 bases. CDR1 and CDR2 (germline): MDHEN, SYDVKM. In nucleotides, the CDR3 is TGTGCCAGCAGTTTATCACGGACCCCCGGGAACGAGCAGTACTTC. This gives the protein CASSLSRTPGNEQYF.

The genes are TRBV4-3 and TRBJ2-3; the D gene could be TRBD1 or TRBD2 (5 bases each). The CDR3 is made up of 16 amino acids. Germline assignment: CDR1 LGHNA and CDR2 YSLEER. Trimming took 1 base from V and 1 from J, leaving 12 bases between them. This CDR3 is CASSQGPGRGTDTQYF. For the CDR3, the DNA is TGCGCCAGCAGCCAAGGGCCGGGGCGCGGCACAGATACGCAGTATTTT.

The chain has TRBV6-2 or TRBV6-3 and TRBJ1-5; tentative D call: TRBD1 (5 bases). Germline CDR1 is MNHEY and CDR2 is SVGEGT. V was cut by 0 bases and J by 0 bases, with 12 bases left in between. The CDR3 runs to 17 residues. Here the CDR3 DNA reads TGTGCCAGCAGTTACTCGCAGGGTCGCTATAGCAATCAGCCCCAGCATTTT. The encoded protein is CASSYSQGRYSNQPQHF.

The V call is TRBV7-2, the J call TRBJ1-5; the D gene is possibly TRBD1 (6 bases). Trimming removed 4 bases from V and 0 bases from J, with 7 bases in between. Germline V gene data show CDR1 as SGHTA and CDR2 as FQGNSA. This CDR3 spans 14 amino acids. As DNA, the CDR3 is TGTGCCAGCAGCTGGGACAATAGCAATCAGCCCCAGCATTTT. It yields the protein CASSWDNSNQPQHF.

This rearrangement joins TRBV20-1 to TRBJ2-4; D may be TRBD2 (6 bases). The end of the DNA is better explained by TRBJ2-7, so the J call may be wrong. Germline V gene lookup returns CDR1 DFQATT and CDR2 SNEGSKA (reference sequence). The CDR3 is 12 amino acids. The CDR3 loop is CSAATQEGEQYF. The CDR3 DNA follows: TGCAGTGCGGCTACACAGGAGGGCGAGCAGTACTTC.

This sequence joins TRBV7-9 and TRBJ1-4, with TRBD1 matching 8 bases. Per the germline V gene, CDR1 is SEHNR and CDR2 is FQNEAQ (reference sequence). This CDR3 spans 17 amino acids. V lost 5 bases to trimming and J lost 0 bases; unmatched junction nucleotides: 8. This CDR3 is CASSHSGTGATNEKLFF. The CDR3 region has the DNA TGTGCCAGCAGCCATTCCGGGACAGGAGCAACTAATGAAAAACTGTTTTTT. Based on the CDR3 plus reference TRBV7-9 and TRBJ1-4, the full variable domain is DTGVSQNPRHKITKRGQNVTFRCDPISEHNRLYWYRQTLGQGPEFLTYFQNEAQLEKSRLLSDRFSAERPKGSFSTLEIQRTEQGDSAMYLCASSHSGTGATNEKLFFGSGTQLSVL.

The V gene is TRBV18, the J gene TRBJ1-6, with 9 bases that match TRBD1. Germline values: CDR1 KGHSH, CDR2 LQKENI. J lost 11 bases, V lost 1 base, and 6 bases had no gene match. The CDR3 is 15 residues long. CDR3 coding DNA: TGTGCCAGCTCACCACGACAGGGGGAAGATCCACCCCTCCACTTT. Its protein is CASSPRQGEDPPLHF.

The chain has TRBV12-3 or TRBV12-4 and TRBJ1-6; unclear D gene. The V end lost 2 bases, the J end lost 9 bases, and 14 bases lay between the germline ends. The CDR3 covers 15 residues. CDR3 in DNA: TGTGCCAGCAGTTTAAATCGGGCGGTGGGTTCACCCCTCCACTTT. Translation: CASSLNRAVGSPLHF.

The chain links TRBV24-1 to TRBJ2-1, with D perhaps matching TRBD1 (5 bases). The CDR3 covers 13 residues. Germline V gene sequence: CDR1 KGHDR, CDR2 SFDVKD. Trimming shortened V by 5 bases and J by 10 bases, and 14 bases separated the two germline ends. Here the CDR3 reads CATSGEVRAEQFF. The CDR3 coding sequence is TGTGCCACCAGTGGGGAAGTCAGGGCCGAGCAGTTCTTC.